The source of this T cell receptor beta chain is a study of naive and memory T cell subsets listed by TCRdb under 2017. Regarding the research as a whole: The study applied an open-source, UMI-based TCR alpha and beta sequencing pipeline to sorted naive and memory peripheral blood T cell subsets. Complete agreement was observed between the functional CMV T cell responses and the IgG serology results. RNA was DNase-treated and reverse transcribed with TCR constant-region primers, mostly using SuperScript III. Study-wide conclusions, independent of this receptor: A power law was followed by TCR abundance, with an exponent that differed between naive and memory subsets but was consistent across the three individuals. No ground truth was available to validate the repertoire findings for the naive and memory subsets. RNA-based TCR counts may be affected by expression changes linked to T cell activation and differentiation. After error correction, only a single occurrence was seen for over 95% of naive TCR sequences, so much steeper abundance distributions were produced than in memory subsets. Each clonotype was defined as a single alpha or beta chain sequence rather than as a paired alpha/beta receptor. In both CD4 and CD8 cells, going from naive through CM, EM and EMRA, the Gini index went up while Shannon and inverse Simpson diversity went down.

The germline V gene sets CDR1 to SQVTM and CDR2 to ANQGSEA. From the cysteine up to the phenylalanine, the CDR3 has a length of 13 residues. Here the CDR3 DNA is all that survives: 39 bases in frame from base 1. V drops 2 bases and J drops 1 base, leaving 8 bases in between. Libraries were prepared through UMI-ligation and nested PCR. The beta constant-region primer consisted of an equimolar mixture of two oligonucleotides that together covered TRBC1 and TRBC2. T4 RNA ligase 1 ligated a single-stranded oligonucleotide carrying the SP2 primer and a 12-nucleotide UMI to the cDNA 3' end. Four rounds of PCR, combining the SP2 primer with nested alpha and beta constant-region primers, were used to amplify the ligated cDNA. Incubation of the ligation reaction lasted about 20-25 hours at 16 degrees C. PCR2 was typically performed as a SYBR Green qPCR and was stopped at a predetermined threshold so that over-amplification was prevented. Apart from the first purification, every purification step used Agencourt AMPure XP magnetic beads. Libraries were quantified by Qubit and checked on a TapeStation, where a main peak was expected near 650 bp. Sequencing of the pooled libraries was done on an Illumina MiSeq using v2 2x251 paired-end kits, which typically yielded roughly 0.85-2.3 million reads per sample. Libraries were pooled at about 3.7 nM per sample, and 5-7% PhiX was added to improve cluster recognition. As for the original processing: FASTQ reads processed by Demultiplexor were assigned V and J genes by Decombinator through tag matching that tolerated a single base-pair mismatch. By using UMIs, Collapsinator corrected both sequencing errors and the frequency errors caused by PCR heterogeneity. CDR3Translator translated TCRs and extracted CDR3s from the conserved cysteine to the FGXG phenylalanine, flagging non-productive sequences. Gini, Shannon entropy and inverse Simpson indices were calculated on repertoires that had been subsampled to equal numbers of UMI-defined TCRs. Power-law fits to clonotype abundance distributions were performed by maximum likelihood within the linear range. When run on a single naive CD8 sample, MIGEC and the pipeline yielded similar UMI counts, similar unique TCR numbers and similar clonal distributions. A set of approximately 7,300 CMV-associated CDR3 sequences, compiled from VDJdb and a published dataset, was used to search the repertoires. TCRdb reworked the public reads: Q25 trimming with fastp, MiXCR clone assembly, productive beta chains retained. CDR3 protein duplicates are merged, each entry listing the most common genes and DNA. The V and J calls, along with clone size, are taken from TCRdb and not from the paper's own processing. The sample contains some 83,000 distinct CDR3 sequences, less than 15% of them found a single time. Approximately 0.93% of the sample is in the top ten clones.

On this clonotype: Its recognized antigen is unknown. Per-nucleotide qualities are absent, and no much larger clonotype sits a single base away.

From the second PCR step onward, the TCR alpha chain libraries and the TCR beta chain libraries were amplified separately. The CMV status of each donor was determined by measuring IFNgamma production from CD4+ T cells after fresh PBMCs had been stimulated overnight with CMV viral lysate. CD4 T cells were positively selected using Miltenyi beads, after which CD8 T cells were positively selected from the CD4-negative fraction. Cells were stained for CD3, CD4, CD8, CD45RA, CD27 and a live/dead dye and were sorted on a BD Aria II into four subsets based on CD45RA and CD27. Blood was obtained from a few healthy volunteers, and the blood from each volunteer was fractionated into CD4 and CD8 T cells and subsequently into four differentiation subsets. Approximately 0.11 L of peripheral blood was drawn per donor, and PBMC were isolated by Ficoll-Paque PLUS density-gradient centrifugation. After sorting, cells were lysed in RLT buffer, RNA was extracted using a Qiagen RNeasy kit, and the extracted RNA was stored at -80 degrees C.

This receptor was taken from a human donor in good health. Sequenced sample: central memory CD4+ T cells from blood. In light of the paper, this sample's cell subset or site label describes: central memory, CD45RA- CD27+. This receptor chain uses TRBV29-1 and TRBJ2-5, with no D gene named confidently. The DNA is TGCAGCGTTGAATTTGGATTCCAAGAGACCCAGTACTTC. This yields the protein CSVEFGFQETQYF.